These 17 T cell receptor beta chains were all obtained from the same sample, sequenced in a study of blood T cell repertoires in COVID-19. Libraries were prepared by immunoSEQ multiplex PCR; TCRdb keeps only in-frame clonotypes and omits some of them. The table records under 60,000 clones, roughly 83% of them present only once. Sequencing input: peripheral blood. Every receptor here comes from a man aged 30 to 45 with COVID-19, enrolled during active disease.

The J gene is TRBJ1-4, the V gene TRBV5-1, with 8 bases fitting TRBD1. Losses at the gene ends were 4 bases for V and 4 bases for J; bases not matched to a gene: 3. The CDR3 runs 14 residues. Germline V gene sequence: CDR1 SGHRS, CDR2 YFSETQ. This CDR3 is CASSITGGNEKLFF. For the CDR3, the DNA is TGCGCCAGCAGCATAACAGGGGGTAATGAAAAACTGTTTTTT.

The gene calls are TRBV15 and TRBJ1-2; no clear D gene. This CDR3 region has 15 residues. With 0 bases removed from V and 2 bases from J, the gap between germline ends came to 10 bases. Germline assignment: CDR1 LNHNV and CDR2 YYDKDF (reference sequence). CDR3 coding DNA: TGTGCCACCAGCAGAGATATACGACAAAACTATGGCTACACCTTC. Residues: CATSRDIRQNYGYTF.

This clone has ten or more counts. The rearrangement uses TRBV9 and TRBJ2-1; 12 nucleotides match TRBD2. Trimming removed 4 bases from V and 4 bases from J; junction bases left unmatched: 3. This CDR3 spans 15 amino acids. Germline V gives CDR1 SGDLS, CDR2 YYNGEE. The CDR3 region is CASSQTSGSYNEQFF. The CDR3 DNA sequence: TGTGCCAGCAGCCAGACTAGCGGGAGTTACAATGAGCAGTTCTTC.

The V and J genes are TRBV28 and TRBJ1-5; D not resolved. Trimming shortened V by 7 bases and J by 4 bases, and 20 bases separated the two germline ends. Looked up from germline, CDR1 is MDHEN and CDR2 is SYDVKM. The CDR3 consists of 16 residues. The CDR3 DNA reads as TGTGCCAGCACCACTCGGAAAGGGAGCACTAATCAGCCCCAGCATTTT. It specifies CASTTRKGSTNQPQHF.

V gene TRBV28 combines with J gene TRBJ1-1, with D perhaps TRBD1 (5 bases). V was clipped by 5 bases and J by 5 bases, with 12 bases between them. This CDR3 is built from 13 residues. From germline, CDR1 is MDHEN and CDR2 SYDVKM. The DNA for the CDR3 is TGTGCCAGCAGTCCGTCCAGGGCAACTGAAGCTTTCTTT. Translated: CASSPSRATEAFF.

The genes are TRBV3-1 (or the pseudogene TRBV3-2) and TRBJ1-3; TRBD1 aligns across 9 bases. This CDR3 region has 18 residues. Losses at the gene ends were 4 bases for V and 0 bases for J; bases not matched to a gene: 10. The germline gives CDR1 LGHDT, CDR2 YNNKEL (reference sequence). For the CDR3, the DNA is TGTGCCAGCAGCCCTGAGACGTGGGGACAGGGCTCTGGAAACACCATATATTTT. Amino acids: CASSPETWGQGSGNTIYF.

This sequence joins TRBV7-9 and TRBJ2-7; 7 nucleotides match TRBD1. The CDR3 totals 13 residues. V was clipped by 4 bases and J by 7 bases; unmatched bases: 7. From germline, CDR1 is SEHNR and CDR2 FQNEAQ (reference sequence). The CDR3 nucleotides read TGTGCCAGCAGCTCGGGACAGCAGTCGGAGCAGTACTTC. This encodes CASSSGQQSEQYF.

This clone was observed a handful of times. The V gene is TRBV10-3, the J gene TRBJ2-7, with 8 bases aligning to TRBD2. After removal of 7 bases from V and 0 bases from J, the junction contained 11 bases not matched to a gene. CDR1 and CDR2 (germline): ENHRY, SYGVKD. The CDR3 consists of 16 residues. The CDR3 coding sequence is TGTGCCATCACTGGGCAAGCGGGGACTAGCTCCTACGAGCAGTACTTC. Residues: CAITGQAGTSSYEQYF.

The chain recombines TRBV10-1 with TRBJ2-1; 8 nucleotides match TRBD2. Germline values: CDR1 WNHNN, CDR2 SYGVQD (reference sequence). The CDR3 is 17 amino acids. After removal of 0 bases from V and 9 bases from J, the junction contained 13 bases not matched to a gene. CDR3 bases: TGCGCCAGCAGTGAGTCGTCGAGACTAGCGTTACTTGGTGAGCAGTTCTTC. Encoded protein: CASSESSRLALLGEQFF.

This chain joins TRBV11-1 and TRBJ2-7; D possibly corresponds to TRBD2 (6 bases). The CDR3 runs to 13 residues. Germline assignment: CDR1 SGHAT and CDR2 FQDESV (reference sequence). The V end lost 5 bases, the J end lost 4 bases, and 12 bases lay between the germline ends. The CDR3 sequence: CASSAGPHYEQYF. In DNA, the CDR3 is TGTGCCAGCAGCGCGGGACCACATTACGAGCAGTACTTC.

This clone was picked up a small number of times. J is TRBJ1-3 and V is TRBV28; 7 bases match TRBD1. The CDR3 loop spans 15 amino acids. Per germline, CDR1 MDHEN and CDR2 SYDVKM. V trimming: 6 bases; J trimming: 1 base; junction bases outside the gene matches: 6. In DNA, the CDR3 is TGTGCCAGCAGCCCTACCAGGGGGTCTGGAAACACCATATATTTT. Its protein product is CASSPTRGSGNTIYF. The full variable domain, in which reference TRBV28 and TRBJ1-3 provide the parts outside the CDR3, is DVKVTQSSRYLVKRTGEKVFLECVQDMDHENMFWYRQDPGLGLRLIYFSYDVKMKEKGDIPEGYSVSREKKERFSLILESASTNQTSMYLCASSPTRGSGNTIYFGEGSWLTVV.

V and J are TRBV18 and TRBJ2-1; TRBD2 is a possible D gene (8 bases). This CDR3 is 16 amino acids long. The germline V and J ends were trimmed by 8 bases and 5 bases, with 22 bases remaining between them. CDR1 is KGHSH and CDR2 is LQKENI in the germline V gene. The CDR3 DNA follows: TGTGCCAGCGCCAGGGGGGCTAGCGGGTCCCACAATGAGCAGTTCTTC. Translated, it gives CASARGASGSHNEQFF.

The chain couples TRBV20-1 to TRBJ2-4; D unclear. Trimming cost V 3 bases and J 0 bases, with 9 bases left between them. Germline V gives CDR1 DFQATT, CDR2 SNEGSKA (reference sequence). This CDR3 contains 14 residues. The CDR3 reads CSASGGLAKNIQYF. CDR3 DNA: TGCAGTGCTAGTGGCGGCCTAGCCAAAAACATTCAGTACTTC.

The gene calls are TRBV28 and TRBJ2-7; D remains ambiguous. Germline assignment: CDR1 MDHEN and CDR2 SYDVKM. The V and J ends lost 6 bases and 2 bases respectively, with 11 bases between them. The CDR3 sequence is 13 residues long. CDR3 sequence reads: CASSGSLAYEQYF. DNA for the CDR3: TGTGCCAGCAGCGGTTCCCTCGCCTACGAGCAGTACTTC. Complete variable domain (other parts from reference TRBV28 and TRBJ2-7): DVKVTQSSRYLVKRTGEKVFLECVQDMDHENMFWYRQDPGLGLRLIYFSYDVKMKEKGDIPEGYSVSREKKERFSLILESASTNQTSMYLCASSGSLAYEQYFGPGTRLTVT.

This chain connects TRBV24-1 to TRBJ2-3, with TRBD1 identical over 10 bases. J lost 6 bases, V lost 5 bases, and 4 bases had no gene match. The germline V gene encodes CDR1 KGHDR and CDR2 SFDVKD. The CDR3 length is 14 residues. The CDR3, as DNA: TGTGCCACCAGTGCGGGACAGGGGACCGATACGCAGTATTTT. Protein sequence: CATSAGQGTDTQYF.

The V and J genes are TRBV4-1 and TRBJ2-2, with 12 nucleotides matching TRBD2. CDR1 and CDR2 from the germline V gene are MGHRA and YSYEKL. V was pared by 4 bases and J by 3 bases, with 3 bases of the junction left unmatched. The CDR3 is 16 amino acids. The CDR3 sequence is CASSPRLAGDTGELFF. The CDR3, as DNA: TGCGCCAGCAGCCCGAGACTAGCGGGAGACACCGGGGAGCTGTTTTTT.

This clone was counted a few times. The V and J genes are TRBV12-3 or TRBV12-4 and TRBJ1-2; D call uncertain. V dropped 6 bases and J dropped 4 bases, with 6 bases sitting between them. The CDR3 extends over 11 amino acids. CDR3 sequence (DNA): TGTGCCAGCAGCTACAGCTATGGCTACACCTTC. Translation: CASSYSYGYTF.